This T cell receptor beta chain was identified during a study of T-cell memory formation after mild COVID-19. The V end lost 3 bases, the J end lost 7 bases, and 15 bases lay between the germline ends. CDR3 length: 14 residues. Germline CDR1 is LGHDT and CDR2 is YNNKEL (reference sequence). Constant-segment-primed 5'RACE gave TCR alpha and TCR beta cDNA libraries with sample barcodes and UMIs. Each CDR3 protein is one row after TCRdb ran MiXCR on the 5' RACE reads. The sample records 350,000 to 500,000 distinct CDR3 sequences, more than 20% being singletons. In the case of this clonotype: Its antigen remains unknown.

Findings and caveats of the study: Memory from before infection featured some responding clones, which suggests cross-reactive memory joined. Contracting CD4+ clones sat mainly in CM and EM; CD8+ in EMRA.

The sequence was obtained from an adult woman who had mild COVID-19 (a few samples of this study predate the infection). Cell type and time point are not known. The chain uses TRBV3-1 and TRBJ2-5; D unclear. The sample comprised PBMCs or a T cell subset sorted from them (not recorded which). The CDR3: CASSHRSGDGTQYF. The CDR3 bases are TGTGCCAGCAGCCATAGGTCTGGAGATGGGACCCAGTACTTC.